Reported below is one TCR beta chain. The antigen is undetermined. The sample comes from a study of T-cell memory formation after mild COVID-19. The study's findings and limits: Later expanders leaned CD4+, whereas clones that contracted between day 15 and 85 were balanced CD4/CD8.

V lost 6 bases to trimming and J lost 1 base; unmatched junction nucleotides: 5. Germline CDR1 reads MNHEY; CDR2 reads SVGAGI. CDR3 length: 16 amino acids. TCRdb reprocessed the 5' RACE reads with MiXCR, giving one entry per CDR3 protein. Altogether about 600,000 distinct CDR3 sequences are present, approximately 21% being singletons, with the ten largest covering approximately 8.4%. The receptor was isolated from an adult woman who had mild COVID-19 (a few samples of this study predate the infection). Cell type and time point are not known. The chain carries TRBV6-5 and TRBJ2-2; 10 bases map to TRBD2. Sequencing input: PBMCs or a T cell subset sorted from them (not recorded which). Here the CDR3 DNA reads TGTGCCAGCAGACCAGTAGCGGGAGGGAACACCGGGGAGCTGTTTTTT. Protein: CASRPVAGGNTGELFF.